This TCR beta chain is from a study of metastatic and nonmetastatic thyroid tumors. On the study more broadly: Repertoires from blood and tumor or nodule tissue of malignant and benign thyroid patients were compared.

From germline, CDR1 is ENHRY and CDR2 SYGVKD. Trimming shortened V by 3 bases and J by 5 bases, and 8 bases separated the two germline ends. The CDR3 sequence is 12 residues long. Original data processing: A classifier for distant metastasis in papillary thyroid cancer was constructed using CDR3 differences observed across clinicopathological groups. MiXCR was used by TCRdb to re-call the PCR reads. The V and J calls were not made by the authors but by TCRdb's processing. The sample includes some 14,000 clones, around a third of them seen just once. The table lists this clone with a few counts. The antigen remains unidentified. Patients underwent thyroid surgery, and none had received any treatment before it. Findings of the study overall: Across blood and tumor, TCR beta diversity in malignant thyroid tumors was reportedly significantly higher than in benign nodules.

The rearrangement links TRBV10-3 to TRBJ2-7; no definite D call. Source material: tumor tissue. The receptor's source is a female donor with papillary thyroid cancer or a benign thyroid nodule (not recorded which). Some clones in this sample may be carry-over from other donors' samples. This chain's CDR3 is CAISDPRNEQYF. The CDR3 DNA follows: TGTGCCATCAGTGATCCCCGAAACGAGCAGTACTTC.